This T cell receptor (beta chain) was captured by sequencing in a study of cytomegalovirus exposure and HLA in healthy donors. Per the germline V gene, CDR1 is SGHDT and CDR2 is YYEEEE. The CDR3 has 16 amino acids. Unmatched junction bases numbered 9, after V lost 4 bases and J lost 2 bases. The study ran its PCR with 60 Vbeta and 13 Jbeta primers. Repertoires were generated with immunoSEQ multiplex PCR, while TCRdb's copy carries only in-frame clones and drops some. The repertoire consists of about 92,000 clones, with about 84% occurring once and the leading ten covering 0.95% to 1.5%. This receptor was identified in a girl aged 2-9 years in good health and CMV-seropositive. The J gene is TRBJ2-5, the V gene TRBV5-6; 9 bases match TRBD2. Sequencing was done on a sample of PBMCs. The CDR3 region has the DNA TGTGCCAGCAGCCATCCCCCTACTAGCGGGCAAGAGACCCAGTACTTC. Translating gives CASSHPPTSGQETQYF.